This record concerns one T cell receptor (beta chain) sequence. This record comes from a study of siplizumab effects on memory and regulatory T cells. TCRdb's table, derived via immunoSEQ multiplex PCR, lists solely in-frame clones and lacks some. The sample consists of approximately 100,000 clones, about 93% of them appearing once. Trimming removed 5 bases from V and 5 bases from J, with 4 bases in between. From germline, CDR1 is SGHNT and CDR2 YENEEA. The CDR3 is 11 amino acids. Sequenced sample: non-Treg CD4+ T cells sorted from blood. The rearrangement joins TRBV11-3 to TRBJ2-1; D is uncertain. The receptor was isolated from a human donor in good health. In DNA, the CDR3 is TGTGCCAGCAGCCTCAACAATGAGCAGTTCTTC. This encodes CASSLNNEQFF.